The rows below give T cell receptor beta chains drawn from one sample of a study of CD8 T cells in Susac syndrome. TCRdb called the immunoSEQ multiplex PCR reads again in MiXCR, with one record for every CDR3 protein. The data show around 230,000 distinct CDR3 sequences, with approximately 95% seen just once and 0.08% to 0.11% held by the top ten. Sequencing was done on a sample of CD4+ T cells from PBMCs. These receptor sequences come from a human donor with Susac syndrome. CDR3s include the opening cysteine and the closing phenylalanine or tryptophan. A D gene is named only where the DNA matches it firmly. Size values are once, few and many counts, or a class for expanded clones, and some rows have none.

v_call,d_call,j_call,clone_size,cdr3_aa,cdr3_nt
TRBV10-3,TRBD2,TRBJ2-6,once,CAISELAGGTGANVLTF,TGTGCCATCAGTGAACTAGCGGGAGGTACTGGGGCCAACGTCCTGACTTTC
TRBV9,.,TRBJ1-1,.,CASSASGLGNTEAFF,TGTGCCAGCAGCGCCTCCGGGCTGGGGAACACTGAAGCTTTCTTT
TRBV6-2/TRBV6-3,TRBD1,TRBJ2-1,.,CASIGTVYNEQFF,TGTGCCAGCATTGGGACAGTATACAATGAGCAGTTCTTC
TRBV2,TRBD1,TRBJ1-5,.,CASSRTGKNQPQHF,TGTGCCAGCAGTCGGACAGGGAAGAATCAGCCCCAGCATTTT
TRBV27,.,TRBJ1-1,once,CASSFGDQGLAFF,TGTGCCAGCAGTTTTGGCGACCAGGGTCTCGCTTTCTTT
TRBV7-3,.,TRBJ2-3,once,CASSLGSSDTQYF,TGTGCCAGCAGCTTAGGGAGCTCAGATACGCAGTATTTT
TRBV6-5,.,TRBJ2-6,.,CASSYSTLGVSGANVLTF,TGTGCCAGCAGTTACTCGACTCTAGGAGTCTCTGGGGCCAACGTCCTGACTTTC
TRBV28,TRBD1,TRBJ1-2,.,CASSLTGKDNYGYTF,TGTGCCAGCAGCCTGACAGGGAAGGATAACTATGGCTACACCTTC
TRBV5-1,.,TRBJ2-1,once,CASSTLADNEQFF,TGCGCCAGCAGCACGTTGGCGGACAATGAGCAGTTCTTC
TRBV2,.,TRBJ2-5,.,CASAREETQYF,TGTGCCAGCGCGAGAGAAGAGACCCAGTACTTC
TRBV20-1,TRBD1,TRBJ2-7,.,CSARTRQGSTYEQYF,TGCAGTGCTAGAACAAGACAGGGATCCACCTACGAGCAGTACTTC
TRBV30,.,TRBJ1-2,.,CAWMRIDRNYGYTF,TGTGCCTGGATGCGGATCGACAGAAACTATGGCTACACCTTC
TRBV23-1,TRBD2,TRBJ2-7,.,CASSQSASGSSYEQYF,TGCGCCAGCAGTCAATCTGCCAGCGGGAGTTCCTACGAGCAGTACTTC
TRBV4-1,.,TRBJ2-7,.,CASSLPGSRSPEQYF,TGCGCCAGCAGCCTCCCGGGTTCCCGATCTCCCGAGCAGTACTTC
TRBV19,.,TRBJ2-1,.,CASSTYNNEQFF,TGTGCCAGTAGTACTTACAACAATGAGCAGTTCTTC
TRBV12-3/TRBV12-4,.,TRBJ2-7,few,CASSLGGEQYF,TGTGCCAGCAGCTTAGGCGGGGAGCAGTACTTC
TRBV5-1,TRBD2,TRBJ2-5,.,CASSVRLASETQYF,TGCGCCAGCAGCGTAAGACTAGCGTCGGAGACCCAGTACTTC
TRBV9,.,TRBJ2-1,.,CASSVLGAPYNEQFF,TGTGCCAGCAGCGTTCTTGGAGCGCCCTACAATGAGCAGTTCTTC
TRBV9,.,TRBJ2-3,.,CASSPAFGTDTQYF,TGTGCCAGCAGCCCTGCCTTTGGGACAGATACGCAGTATTTT
TRBV15,.,TRBJ2-3,.,CATSRQDTQYF,TGTGCCACCAGTCGCCAAGATACGCAGTATTTT
TRBV4-1,.,TRBJ2-7,.,CASSRGTGGVGYEQYF,TGCGCCAGCAGCCGCGGGACTGGGGGAGTAGGCTACGAGCAGTACTTC
TRBV20-1,TRBD2,TRBJ2-5,once,CSARGTSGVNQETQYF,TGCAGTGCTAGGGGGACTAGCGGGGTTAACCAAGAGACCCAGTACTTC
TRBV7-9,.,TRBJ1-1,.,CASSLVLDTEAFF,TGTGCCAGCAGCTTAGTTTTGGACACTGAAGCTTTCTTT
TRBV19,.,TRBJ1-1,.,CASSIQGITEAFF,TGTGCCAGTAGTATTCAGGGTATAACTGAAGCTTTCTTT
TRBV3-1,.,TRBJ2-2,.,CASSQNDQGGLFF,TGTGCCAGCAGCCAAAATGACCAGGGGGGGCTGTTTTTT
TRBV5-1,TRBD1,TRBJ2-3,.,CASTLQGSSDTQYF,TGCGCCAGCACCCTACAGGGGTCCTCAGATACGCAGTATTTT
TRBV27,.,TRBJ1-2,.,CASNPTGGLSAGGYTF,TGTGCCAGCAACCCGACGGGGGGCCTATCGGCGGGAGGCTACACCTTC
TRBV28,.,TRBJ1-1,.,CASSSRPGAVNTEAFF,TGTGCCAGCAGTTCTCGTCCAGGGGCGGTGAACACTGAAGCTTTCTTT
TRBV19,.,TRBJ1-5,.,CASRLSNQPQHF,TGTGCCAGCCGGCTTAGCAATCAGCCCCAGCATTTT
TRBV6-1,TRBD2,TRBJ2-7,.,CASTKASGTRIGEQYF,TGTGCCAGCACAAAGGCATCCGGGACTAGAATCGGCGAGCAGTACTTC
TRBV29-1,.,TRBJ1-1,.,CSVAETEAFF,TGCAGCGTGGCGGAAACTGAAGCTTTCTTT
TRBV12-3/TRBV12-4,.,TRBJ2-3,few,CASSLEGNTQYF,TGTGCCAGCAGTTTAGAGGGGAATACGCAGTATTTT
TRBV5-1,.,TRBJ2-7,.,CASSFVGDSYEQYF,TGCGCCAGCAGCTTTGTAGGGGATTCCTACGAGCAGTACTTC
TRBV3-1,TRBD2,TRBJ2-5,.,CASRVAGGRETQYF,TGTGCCAGCAGAGTAGCGGGAGGGCGGGAGACCCAGTACTTC
TRBV15,.,TRBJ2-7,.,CATSGLAAPAYEQYF,TGTGCCACCAGCGGATTAGCGGCACCGGCCTACGAGCAGTACTTC
TRBV19,.,TRBJ2-3,.,CASSIEDRRTDTQYF,TGTGCCAGTAGTATCGAGGACCGACGCACAGATACGCAGTATTTT
TRBV14,.,TRBJ2-4,.,CASSQGWRWGDIQYF,TGTGCCAGCAGCCAAGGTTGGCGATGGGGTGACATTCAGTACTTC
TRBV29-1,TRBD1,TRBJ2-5,.,CSGRPGQGARETQYF,TGCAGCGGAAGACCGGGACAGGGGGCTCGGGAGACCCAGTACTTC
TRBV7-9,.,TRBJ1-2,.,CASSSLSVGYTF,TGTGCCAGCAGCTCTCTCTCGGTTGGCTACACCTTC
TRBV4-1,TRBD1,TRBJ2-4,few,CASSKADRDLNIQYF,TGCGCCAGCAGCAAGGCTGACAGGGATTTGAACATTCAGTACTTC
TRBV19,.,TRBJ2-1,.,CASSKLGPYYNEQFF,TGTGCCAGTAGTAAACTAGGTCCCTACTACAATGAGCAGTTCTTC
TRBV29-1,TRBD1,TRBJ1-2,.,CSVAPAGTADNYGYTF,TGCAGCGTTGCCCCCGCGGGGACAGCCGATAACTATGGCTACACCTTC
TRBV5-1,.,TRBJ1-1,.,CASSLELRKNTEAFF,TGCGCCAGCAGCTTGGAATTAAGGAAGAACACTGAAGCTTTCTTT
TRBV27,.,TRBJ2-7,.,CASSWTRGVYEQYF,TGTGCCAGCAGCTGGACACGGGGCGTCTACGAGCAGTACTTC
TRBV7-2,TRBD1,TRBJ1-1,.,CASSRTGRSTEAFF,TGTGCCAGCAGCAGGACAGGGCGAAGCACTGAAGCTTTCTTT
TRBV20-1,.,TRBJ2-7,.,CSASGFGGRGTYEQYF,TGCAGTGCCAGCGGGTTTGGGGGTAGGGGAACCTACGAGCAGTACTTC
TRBV29-1,.,TRBJ1-1,once,CSVEGIPGTEAFF,TGCAGCGTTGAAGGGATACCGGGCACTGAAGCTTTCTTT
TRBV11-2,.,TRBJ2-2,.,CASSPRLSSDGYDTGELFF,TGTGCCAGCAGCCCGAGACTATCCAGTGATGGGTACGACACCGGGGAGCTGTTTTTT
TRBV25-1,TRBD1,TRBJ2-7,.,CASRDRAYEQYF,TGTGCCAGCAGGGACAGGGCCTACGAGCAGTACTTC
TRBV20-1,TRBD1,TRBJ1-1,.,CSASGAGRGGAGRDTEAFF,TGCAGTGCTAGTGGAGCGGGAAGAGGGGGCGCTGGTCGGGACACTGAAGCTTTCTTT
TRBV6-5,.,TRBJ2-3,.,CASSRSSTDTQYF,TGTGCCAGCAGCCGTTCTAGCACAGATACGCAGTATTTT
TRBV10-3,.,TRBJ2-7,.,CAISDRGAGEQYF,TGTGCCATCAGTGATCGGGGTGCCGGAGAGCAGTACTTC
TRBV27,TRBD1,TRBJ1-1,.,CASSQDRTDTEAFF,TGTGCCAGCAGTCAGGACAGGACGGACACTGAAGCTTTCTTT
TRBV25-1,.,TRBJ1-1,.,CASSLKDMNTEAFF,TGTGCCAGCAGTTTGAAGGACATGAACACTGAAGCTTTCTTT
TRBV25-1,.,TRBJ1-1,.,CASSVWGTEAFF,TGTGCCAGCAGTGTTTGGGGTACTGAAGCTTTCTTT
TRBV11-1,.,TRBJ2-7,.,CASSKGGRSSYEQYF,TGTGCCAGCAGCAAAGGGGGACGGAGCTCCTACGAGCAGTACTTC
TRBV29-1,.,TRBJ1-5,.,CSVASSNQPQHF,TGCAGCGTTGCCTCTAGCAATCAGCCCCAGCATTTT
TRBV14,.,TRBJ1-2,.,CASSPRHNSNYGYTF,TGTGCCAGCAGCCCCCGACACAACAGTAACTATGGCTACACCTTC